These 12 T cell receptor beta chains were all obtained from the same sample, sequenced in a study of beta chain features in type 1 diabetes (dated by TCRdb to 2016 to 2018). What the work shows at the level of the full study, not this receptor alone: Type 1 diabetes patients showed a moderate but significant shortening of TCRB CDR3 length in all four CD4+ subsets.

Which antigens these TCRs recognize remains unknown. The library was generated by the immunoSEQ multiplex PCR assay. The entire amount of isolated RNA was reverse transcribed using the High Capacity cDNA Reverse Transcription Kit, so the sequenced TCRB transcripts were expressed ones. TCRdb limited this immuneACCESS table to in-frame rearrangements with V and J called. A share of clones is missing; checked studies link under half to unresolved V genes, and the rest is unexplained. Recorded for this sample are around 140,000 clones; around 13% of them occurred a single time. Together, the top ten hold approximately 1.3% of the sample. Source material: central memory CD4+ T cells from blood. These receptors originate from a young man with type 1 diabetes.

This rearrangement joins TRBV12-5 to TRBJ2-3; tentative D call: TRBD1 (6 bases). The CDR3 runs to 15 residues. Trimming shortened V by 7 bases and J by 3 bases, and 17 bases separated the two germline ends. Germline V gene sequence: CDR1 LGHNT, CDR2 FRNRAP. The CDR3 coding sequence is TGTGCTAGTGCCATTACAGGGTTGAGGACAGATACGCAGTATTTT. Residues: CASAITGLRTDTQYF.

There are a few counts of this clone. The CDR3 sequence: CASSHRVTGNQPQHF. CDR3 sequence (DNA): TGCGCCAGCAGCCACAGGGTAACCGGCAATCAGCCCCAGCATTTT. The J gene is TRBJ1-5, the V gene TRBV4-1; D possibly corresponds to TRBD1 (5 bases). The CDR3 is made up of 15 amino acids. Per the germline V gene, CDR1 is MGHRA and CDR2 is YSYEKL. V lost 3 bases to trimming and J lost 2 bases, with 11 bases between them.

The chain has TRBV5-1 and TRBJ2-5, with D possibly matching TRBD1 (6 bases). Trimming took 0 bases from V and 4 from J, leaving 19 bases between them. Germline CDR1 and CDR2: SGHRS and YFSETQ. The CDR3 sequence is 17 residues long. The CDR3 here is CASSLGTRGTGGETQYF. In nucleotides, the CDR3 is TGCGCCAGCAGCTTGGGTACCAGGGGAACTGGAGGAGAGACCCAGTACTTC.

This clone was seen a few times. The rearrangement joins TRBV28 to TRBJ1-1, with D hard to call. The CDR3 is 14 residues long. CDR1 and CDR2 (germline): MDHEN, SYDVKM. Trimming took 6 bases from V and 0 from J, leaving 11 bases between them. This CDR3 is CASSNSELNTEAFF. CDR3 nucleotide sequence: TGTGCCAGCAGCAATTCTGAACTGAACACTGAAGCTTTCTTT.

This chain links TRBV7-9 with TRBJ2-3; D call uncertain. CDR1 SEHNR and CDR2 FQNEAQ come from the germline V gene (reference sequence). The length of the CDR3 is 16 residues. Trimming shortened V by 4 bases and J by 1 base, and 15 bases separated the two germline ends. CDR3 in amino acids: CASSSGVHSGTDTQYF. CDR3 DNA sequence: TGTGCCAGCAGCTCAGGCGTTCATTCCGGCACAGATACGCAGTATTTT.

V usage is TRBV23-1 and J usage is TRBJ2-6; D is possibly TRBD2 (6 bases). TRBV23-1 is treated as an ORF (open reading frame) with a function not yet certain. Trimming took off 0 bases at V and 0 bases at J, with 12 bases between the two ends. There are 18 residues in the CDR3. The CDR3: CASSQSGLISSGANVLTF. The CDR3 DNA sequence: TGCGCCAGCAGTCAATCGGGACTGATCTCCTCTGGGGCCAACGTCCTGACTTTC.

This chain links TRBV15 with TRBJ2-7; tentatively, D is TRBD2 (5 bases). V lost 3 bases and J lost 4, with 10 bases in between. In germline, CDR1 is LNHNV, CDR2 YYDKDF (reference sequence). The length of the CDR3 is 13 residues. DNA for the CDR3: TGTGCCACCAGCAGTGAGAGAGGGTACGAGCAGTACTTC. It specifies CATSSERGYEQYF.

V and J are TRBV7-9 and TRBJ2-1; D is unresolved. CDR1 and CDR2 (germline): SEHNR, FQNEAQ (reference sequence). Trimming pared 7 bases from V and 1 base from J, leaving 11 bases between. This CDR3 contains 14 residues. The CDR3 protein is CASTLDGSYNEQFF. Written as DNA, the CDR3 is TGTGCCAGCACCCTAGACGGGTCCTACAATGAGCAGTTCTTC. The full variable domain, in which reference TRBV7-9 and TRBJ2-1 provide the parts outside the CDR3, is DTGVSQNPRHKITKRGQNVTFRCDPISEHNRLYWYRQTLGQGPEFLTYFQNEAQLEKSRLLSDRFSAERPKGSFSTLEIQRTEQGDSAMYLCASTLDGSYNEQFFGPGTRLTVL.

There are a few counts of this clone. The chain has TRBV7-9 and TRBJ1-2; 7 bases match TRBD1. V lost 3 bases, J lost 4 bases, and 14 bases stayed unmatched. The CDR3 contains 17 residues. Germline V gene lookup returns CDR1 SEHNR and CDR2 FQNEAQ (reference sequence). DNA of the CDR3: TGTGCCAGCAGCTTGGATGGGGTTTCCGGGACAGCCTATGGCTACACCTTC. Translation: CASSLDGVSGTAYGYTF.

This clone has a count of ten or more. CDR3 sequence reads: CAWSVLSGSGNTIYF. In DNA, the CDR3 is TGTGCCTGGAGTGTACTTTCCGGCTCTGGAAACACCATATATTTT. The J gene is TRBJ1-3, the V gene TRBV30, with D uncertain. This CDR3 comprises 15 residues. Germline V gene data show CDR1 as GTSNPN and CDR2 as SVGIG (reference sequence). V was pared by 0 bases and J by 0 bases, with 9 bases between.

This clone was detected only a few times. V is TRBV7-9 and J is TRBJ2-2, with no clear D. V was cut by 1 base and J by 1 base, with 1 base left in between. This CDR3 is 13 amino acids long. The germline V gene has CDR1 SEHNR and CDR2 FQNEAQ (reference sequence). The CDR3 loop is CASSLGNTGELFF. Written as DNA, the CDR3 is TGTGCCAGCAGCTTAGGGAACACCGGGGAGCTGTTTTTT.

V and J are TRBV6-1 and TRBJ1-1; 9 nucleotides agree with TRBD1. Per the germline V gene, CDR1 is MNHNS and CDR2 is SASEGT. Trimming removed 6 bases from V and 4 bases from J; junction bases left unmatched: 6. CDR3 size: 14 residues. The CDR3 nucleotides are TGTGCCAGCAGCCTACAGGGGGCTAGCACTGAAGCTTTCTTT. Protein sequence: CASSLQGASTEAFF.